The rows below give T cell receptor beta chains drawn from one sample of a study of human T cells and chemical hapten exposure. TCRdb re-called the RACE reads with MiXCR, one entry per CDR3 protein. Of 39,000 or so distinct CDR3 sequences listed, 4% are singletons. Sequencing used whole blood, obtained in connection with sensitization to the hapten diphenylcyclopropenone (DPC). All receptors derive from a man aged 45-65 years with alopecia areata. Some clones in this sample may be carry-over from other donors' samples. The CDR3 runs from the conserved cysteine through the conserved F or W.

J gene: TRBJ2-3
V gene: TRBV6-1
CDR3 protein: CASKVGLATDTQYF

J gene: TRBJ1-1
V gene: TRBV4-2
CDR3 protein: CASSQGVGENTEAFF

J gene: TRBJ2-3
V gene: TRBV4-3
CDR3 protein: CASSQGGPDTQYF

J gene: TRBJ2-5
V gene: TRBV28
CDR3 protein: CASRQGPGVPETQYF

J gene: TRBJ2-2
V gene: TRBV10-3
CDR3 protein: CAIKRAGSTGELFF

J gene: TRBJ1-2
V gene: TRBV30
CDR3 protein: CAWSETGFGYTF

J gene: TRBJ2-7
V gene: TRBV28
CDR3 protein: CASRGTGVSYEQYF

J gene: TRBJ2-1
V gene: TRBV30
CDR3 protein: CAWSPPGLAGGGTSWQFF

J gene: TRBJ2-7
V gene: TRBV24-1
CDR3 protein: CATSAVVAGNYEQYF

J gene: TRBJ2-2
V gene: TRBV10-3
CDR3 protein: CAISEAGTGELFF

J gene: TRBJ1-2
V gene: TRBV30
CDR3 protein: CAWSVTANYGYTF

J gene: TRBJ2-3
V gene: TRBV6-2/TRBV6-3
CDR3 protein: CASSFGTSGRRGDTQYF

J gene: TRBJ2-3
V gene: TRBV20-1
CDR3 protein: CSAREPSGIGRDTQYF

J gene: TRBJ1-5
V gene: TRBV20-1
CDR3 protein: CSASDYSNQPQHF

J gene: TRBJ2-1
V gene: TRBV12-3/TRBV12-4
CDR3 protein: CASSLVQYNEQFF

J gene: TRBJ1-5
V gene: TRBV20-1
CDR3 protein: CSAHYRGDHQPQHF

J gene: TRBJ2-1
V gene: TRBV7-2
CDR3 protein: CASSSEGRGIPNEQFF

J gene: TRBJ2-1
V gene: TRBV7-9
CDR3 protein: CASSPRGRGSYNEQFF

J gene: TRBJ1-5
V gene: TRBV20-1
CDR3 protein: CSARGGNQPQHF

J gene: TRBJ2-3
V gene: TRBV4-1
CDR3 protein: CASSQEMWGSTDTQYF